Each of the 14 T cell receptor beta chains below was sequenced from the same sample in a study of T-cell memory formation after mild COVID-19. Via MiXCR, TCRdb re-called the 5' RACE reads, giving one row per CDR3 protein. The sample consists of 250,000 to 400,000 distinct CDR3 sequences, approximately 15% of them appearing once. The sample taken for sequencing was PBMCs or a T cell subset sorted from them (not recorded which). The receptors were gathered from a man in his late teens or twenties who had mild COVID-19 (a few samples of this study predate the infection). Cell type and time point are not known.

The chain uses TRBV25-1 and TRBJ1-1; TRBD1 matches 8 bases. This CDR3 region has 15 residues. Germline CDR1 and CDR2: MGHDK and SYGVNS. V lost 0 bases to trimming and J lost 11 bases; unmatched junction nucleotides: 11. This CDR3 is CASSEYSGNRGFAFF. Written as DNA, the CDR3 is TGTGCCAGCAGTGAATATAGTGGCAACAGGGGGTTCGCTTTCTTT.

The V gene is TRBV4-3, the J gene TRBJ2-3; weak D call: TRBD2 (5 bases). This CDR3 has 14 amino acids. CDR1 is LGHNA and CDR2 is YSLEER in the germline V gene. V shed 1 base and J shed 4 bases, with 9 bases lying between them. The CDR3 nucleotides read TGCGCCAGCAGCCAAGGCGTGAGGGCAGATACGCAGTATTTT. It yields the protein CASSQGVRADTQYF.

The rearrangement uses TRBV6-5 and TRBJ1-2, with D uncertain. CDR1 is MNHEY and CDR2 is SVGAGI in the germline V gene. The germline V and J ends were trimmed by 5 bases and 3 bases, with 10 bases remaining between them. The CDR3 has 13 amino acids. As DNA, the CDR3 is TGTGCCAGCAGTGTGGACGGGGACTATGGCTACACCTTC. Translated: CASSVDGDYGYTF.

V is TRBV6-2 or TRBV6-3 and J is TRBJ2-2; 8 bases agree with TRBD1. The CDR3 loop spans 17 amino acids. Germline assignment: CDR1 MNHEY and CDR2 SVGEGT. The trim removed 0 bases at V and 3 bases at J, leaving 6 bases unmatched. The CDR3 loop is CASSYSFGTGYTGELFF. CDR3 in DNA: TGTGCCAGCAGTTACTCGTTCGGGACAGGTTACACCGGGGAGCTGTTTTTT.

The chain employs TRBV5-1 and TRBJ1-1; the D gene is possibly TRBD1 (6 bases). Germline values: CDR1 SGHRS, CDR2 YFSETQ. This CDR3 region has 15 residues. V dropped 0 bases and J dropped 1 base, with 10 bases sitting between them. The chain's CDR3 is CASSLAGGKNTEAFF. Written as DNA, the CDR3 is TGCGCCAGCAGCTTGGCCGGGGGCAAGAACACTGAAGCTTTCTTT.

The CDR3 here is CASSLVGADSLLYYGYTF. The DNA of the CDR3 is TGCGCCAGCAGCTTGGTTGGCGCAGACTCTTTACTTTACTATGGCTACACCTTC. The chain links TRBV5-1 to TRBJ1-2; D gene unclear. This CDR3 has 18 amino acids. Germline V gene data show CDR1 as SGHRS and CDR2 as YFSETQ. The V end lost 0 bases, the J end lost 3 bases, and 21 bases lay between the germline ends. Using reference TRBV5-1 and TRBJ1-2 for the parts outside the CDR3, the full variable domain is KAGVTQTPRYLIKTRGQQVTLSCSPISGHRSVSWYQQTPGQGLQFLFEYFSETQRNKGNFPGRFSGRQFSNSRSEMNVSTLELGDSALYLCASSLVGADSLLYYGYTFGSGTRLTVV.

The chain employs TRBV4-3 and TRBJ2-1; D may be TRBD2 (6 bases). This CDR3 contains 16 residues. Germline V CDR1 and CDR2: LGHNA, YSLEER. The V and J ends lost 0 bases and 1 base respectively, with 10 bases between them. The CDR3 bases are TGCGCCAGCAGCCAAGATGGGGGAGGTTCCTACAATGAGCAGTTCTTC. It specifies CASSQDGGGSYNEQFF.

This clonotype was seen only a few times. At one boundary the junction diverges from the germline segment, which might be a read error. V and J are TRBV18 and TRBJ2-3; D perhaps matches TRBD1 (5 bases). The CDR3 extends over 15 amino acids. CDR1 and CDR2 (germline): KGHSH, LQKENI. CDR3 DNA sequence: TGTGCCAGCTCCCCAGGGTTGGAGTATACAGATACGCAGTACTTT. It is translated as CASSPGLEYTDTQYF.

This clonotype was seen only a few times. The rearrangement uses TRBV2 and TRBJ2-3, with TRBD1 matching over 11 bases. Per the germline V gene, CDR1 is SNHLY and CDR2 is FYNNEI. Trimming at V came to 5 bases and at J to 1 base, leaving 2 bases not matched to a gene. CDR3 size: 15 residues. The chain's CDR3 is CASSRGQGGTDTQYF. CDR3 bases: TGTGCCAGCAGTCGGGGACAGGGGGGCACAGATACGCAGTATTTT. Variable domain in full (rest from reference TRBV2 and TRBJ2-3): EPEVTQTPSHQVTQMGQEVILRCVPISNHLYFYWYRQILGQKVEFLVSFYNNEISEKSEIFDDQFSVERPDGSNFTLKIRSTKLEDSAMYFCASSRGQGGTDTQYFGPGTRLTVL.

The chain joins TRBV12-3 or TRBV12-4 to TRBJ1-1; D might be TRBD1 (6 bases). This CDR3 contains 12 residues. V was cut by 3 bases and J by 5 bases, with 7 bases left in between. The CDR3 region is CASSFTGTEAFF. CDR3 coding DNA: TGTGCCAGCAGTTTCACAGGGACTGAAGCTTTCTTT.

This clonotype appeared a few times. The V gene is TRBV7-9, the J gene TRBJ1-2; D remains ambiguous. CDR3 size: 11 residues. Germline CDR1 reads SEHNR; CDR2 reads FQNEAQ (reference sequence). V lost 5 bases to trimming and J lost 6 bases, with 7 bases between them. The CDR3 loop is CASSTPNGYTF. The CDR3 DNA reads TGTGCCAGCAGCACCCCCAATGGCTACACCTTC. Variable domain in full (rest from reference TRBV7-9 and TRBJ1-2): DTGVSQNPRHKITKRGQNVTFRCDPISEHNRLYWYRQTLGQGPEFLTYFQNEAQLEKSRLLSDRFSAERPKGSFSTLEIQRTEQGDSAMYLCASSTPNGYTFGSGTRLTVV.

This clonotype was counted between two and nine times. This chain links TRBV5-1 with TRBJ1-6; D perhaps matches TRBD1 (6 bases). The CDR3 has 16 amino acids. Germline loops: CDR1 SGHRS, CDR2 YFSETQ. V was shortened by 0 bases and J by 4 bases, with 11 bases between the two germline ends. The CDR3 coding sequence is TGCGCCAGCAGCTTGGGGGACACGAGTTATAATTCACCCCTCCACTTT. Translation gives CASSLGDTSYNSPLHF.

This clonotype was seen more than once but under ten times. The chain carries TRBV7-2 and TRBJ1-1; D remains ambiguous. Germline CDR1 is SGHTA and CDR2 is FQGNSA. The CDR3 extends over 13 amino acids. With 2 bases removed from V and 6 bases from J, the gap between germline ends came to 10 bases. As DNA, the CDR3 is TGTGCCAGCAGCTTATTGGGGTATGCTGAAGCTTTCTTT. Protein sequence: CASSLLGYAEAFF. The complete variable domain, with remaining parts taken from reference TRBV7-2 and TRBJ1-1, reads GAGVSQSPSNKVTEKGKDVELRCDPISGHTALYWYRQSLGQGLEFLIYFQGNSAPDKSGLPSDRFSAERTGGSVSTLTIQRTQQEDSAVYLCASSLLGYAEAFFGQGTRLTVV.

This sequence joins TRBV2 and TRBJ1-2; D ambiguous. The CDR3 loop spans 13 amino acids. Trimming pared 0 bases from V and 3 bases from J, leaving 5 bases between. Germline CDR1 reads SNHLY; CDR2 reads FYNNEI. The CDR3 protein is CASSEAGYYGYTF. CDR3 in DNA: TGTGCCAGCAGTGAAGCAGGGTACTATGGCTACACCTTC.